This T cell receptor (beta chain) was documented in a study of blood T cell repertoires in COVID-19 (TCRdb year 2020). Regarding the study in general: Samples covering the acute and convalescent phases of COVID-19 were provided by collaborators in the United States, Italy and Spain. Subjects who had been exposed to COVID-19, were actively infected with it, or had recovered from it provided the deeply sampled blood TCRbeta repertoires that made up the dataset. Where available, HLA class I and class II types were taken from metadata supplied by the sample provider and were not determined by assay-based typing. The sample metadata nearly always contained a de-identified subject ID, COVID-19 status, age in years and sex. A freely available public database, intended as a resource for researchers studying the immune response to SARS-CoV-2, is where the repertoires were released. The material from the prospective study consisted of cDNA or gDNA derived from T cells, B-cell-depleted T cells, or PBMCs. Samples came from the ongoing ImmuneRACE study (first 160 participants) plus 1,254 subjects from 6 global collaborators. Overall results and qualifications from the work: The quantity of clinical and demographic metadata differed by source and by participant and was supplied without curation.

As concerns this clone: The specificity of this receptor is unknown. Base qualities are missing; no much larger clone stands one base away.

TCRbeta CDR3 regions were amplified from genomic DNA using the immunoSEQ Assay, a bias-controlled multiplex PCR. The study's own analysis went as follows. The number of nucleated cells in each sample was estimated by amplification of reference gene primers within the assay. To quantify the absolute abundance of each unique TCRbeta CDR3 rearrangement, sequence reads were collapsed and filtered. For each sample, productive Simpson clonality was calculated as the square root of Simpson's diversity index across productive rearrangements. What TCRdb holds here is the immuneACCESS table cut down to in-frame rearrangements. Part of the clones is not present; checked against another copy, under half of the missing clones reflect an unresolved V gene, and the others are unexplained. The D gene and trimming were derived from the DNA, and the V and J assignments and clone size from that table. The sample data list about 190,000 clones, and roughly 80% of these were observed just once. The top ten clonotypes cover roughly 12% of the sample.

Reading from cysteine to phenylalanine, the CDR3 counts 15 amino acids. Only the CDR3 DNA is retained, 45 bases long and in frame from the first base. As encoded in the germline V gene (reference sequence), CDR1 is GTSNPN while CDR2 is SVGIG. Ends trimmed: V by 6 bases, J by 3 bases; bases unmatched to a gene: 11. The collaborating institutions used their own protocols to collect whole blood in K2EDTA tubes. Collaborator samples were shipped for TCRbeta analysis as frozen whole blood, isolated PBMCs, or DNA extracted from either sample type. This receptor was obtained from a woman between 45 and 60 years old with acute or convalescent COVID-19. Sequenced material: peripheral blood. The chain was built from TRBV30 and TRBJ1-2, with 9 junctional bases fitting TRBD1. The DNA sequence is as follows: TGTGCCTGCCCGTACCGGGACAGGGTCTACTATGGCTACACCTTC. Its protein reads: CACPYRDRVYYGYTF.